These 6 T cell receptor beta chains originate from one sample sequenced in a study of response to subunit inactivated influenza vaccine. TCRdb itself ran the RT-PCR reads through MiXCR, one entry per CDR3 protein. The table has 800,000 to 1,000,000 distinct CDR3 sequences, approximately 22% seen once. This specimen was PBMCs from blood, taken less than 6 days after vaccination. All receptors derive from a man in his fifties who received an inactivated influenza vaccine.

The J gene is TRBJ2-3, the V gene TRBV15, with 8 bases lining up with TRBD1. The V gene's germline CDR1 is LNHNV and CDR2 YYDKDF (reference sequence). CDR3 size: 16 residues. Trimming removed 3 bases from V and 0 bases from J; junction bases left unmatched: 5. The CDR3 region is CATSRVRDRSTDTQYF. The CDR3 DNA is TGTGCCACCAGCAGGGTCAGGGACAGGAGCACAGATACGCAGTATTTT.

CDR3 loop: CSAPRGISYEQYF. CDR3 nucleotides: TGCAGTGCTCCTCGGGGAATAAGCTACGAGCAGTACTTC. The chain carries TRBV20-1 and TRBJ2-7, with D possibly TRBD2 on 5 matching bases. Germline CDR1 is DFQATT and CDR2 is SNEGSKA (reference sequence). Trimming pared 5 bases from V and 3 bases from J, leaving 14 bases between. The CDR3 runs 13 residues.

This clonotype was seen repeatedly, ten times or more. The gene calls are TRBV4-2 and TRBJ1-1; D uncertain. Trimming stripped 5 bases from V and 1 base from J, with 14 bases between. In germline, CDR1 is LGHNA, CDR2 YNFKEQ. This CDR3 is 15 amino acids long. In DNA, the CDR3 is TGTGCCAGCAGCATCATCCTCCAGGAGAACACTGAAGCTTTCTTT. It codes for CASSIILQENTEAFF.

This clonotype showed up just a few times. J is TRBJ2-3 and V is TRBV7-8; 12 bases are shared with TRBD2. The trim removed 4 bases at V and 0 bases at J, leaving 8 bases unmatched. Germline assignment: CDR1 SGHVS and CDR2 FQNEAQ. The CDR3 extends over 18 amino acids. The CDR3 loop is CASSSNSGTSGSTDTQYF. DNA for the CDR3: TGTGCCAGCAGCTCGAATTCCGGGACTAGCGGGAGCACAGATACGCAGTATTTT.

This clonotype was found a few times. V usage is TRBV12-3 or TRBV12-4 and J usage is TRBJ1-2; no definite D call. Trimming took off 1 base at V and 4 bases at J, with 13 bases between the two ends. The CDR3 loop spans 15 amino acids. The CDR3 coding sequence is TGTGCCAGCAGTTTAGAACCTGGGATAGGCTATGGCTACACCTTC. The encoded protein is CASSLEPGIGYGYTF.

This clonotype was counted at least ten times. The gene calls are TRBV28 and TRBJ2-7; TRBD2 is a possible D gene (6 bases). The germline CDR1 and CDR2 sequences are MDHEN and SYDVKM. Trimming removed 2 bases from V and 2 bases from J, with 7 bases in between. The CDR3 covers 13 residues. CDR3 sequence: CASSLPSAYEQYF. In DNA, the CDR3 is TGTGCCAGCAGTTTACCTAGCGCCTACGAGCAGTACTTC.